The entry below describes one T cell receptor beta chain. One Seattle source followed patients from active infection through their disease course. The sample belongs to a study of blood T cell repertoires in COVID-19. Whole-study context: The United States, Italy and Spain provided the acute and convalescent COVID-19 samples. T cells, B-cell-depleted T cells, or PBMCs supplied cDNA or gDNA.

As originally analysed: Estimated nucleated cell counts came from reference gene primer amplification. TCRdb's table, derived via immunoSEQ multiplex PCR, lists solely in-frame clones and lacks some. Clonal size and the V and J genes are those of that table, whereas D and trimming came from the DNA. The sample carries about 170,000 clones, approximately 90% recorded once. Sequenced input: peripheral blood. This clonotype was sampled from a man younger than 35 with COVID-19, enrolled during active disease.

The CDR3 sequence: CASSPVTPFDTEAFF. CDR3 sequence (DNA): TGTGCCAGCTCACCGGTAACTCCTTTTGACACTGAAGCTTTCTTT. The chain links TRBV18 to TRBJ1-1; D is unclear. Trimming stripped 3 bases from V and 3 bases from J, with 14 bases between. Germline-derived CDR1 and CDR2 are KGHSH and LQKENI. The CDR3 extends over 15 amino acids.